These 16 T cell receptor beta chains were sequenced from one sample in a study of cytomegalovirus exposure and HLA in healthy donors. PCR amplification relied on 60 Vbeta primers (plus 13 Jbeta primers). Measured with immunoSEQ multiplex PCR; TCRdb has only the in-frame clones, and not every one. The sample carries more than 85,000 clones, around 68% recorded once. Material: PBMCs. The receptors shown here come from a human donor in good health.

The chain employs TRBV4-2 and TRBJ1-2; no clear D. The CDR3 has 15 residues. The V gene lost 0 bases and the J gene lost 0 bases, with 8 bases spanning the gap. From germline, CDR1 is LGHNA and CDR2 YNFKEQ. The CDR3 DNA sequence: TGTGCCAGCAGCCAAGATGGGCAGCCTAACTATGGCTACACCTTC. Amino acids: CASSQDGQPNYGYTF.

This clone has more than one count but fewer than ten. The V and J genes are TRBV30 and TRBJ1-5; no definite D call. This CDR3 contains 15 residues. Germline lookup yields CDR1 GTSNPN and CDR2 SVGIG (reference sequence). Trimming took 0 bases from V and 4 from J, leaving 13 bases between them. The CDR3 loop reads CAWSVRGGMNQPQHF. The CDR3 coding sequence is TGTGCCTGGAGTGTACGCGGCGGAATGAATCAGCCCCAGCATTTT.

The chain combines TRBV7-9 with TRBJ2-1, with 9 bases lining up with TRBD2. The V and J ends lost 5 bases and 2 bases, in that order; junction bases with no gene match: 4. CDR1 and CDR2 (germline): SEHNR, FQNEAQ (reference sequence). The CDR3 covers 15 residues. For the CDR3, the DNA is TGTGCCAGCAGCCCGACTAGCGGCACCTACAATGAGCAGTTCTTC. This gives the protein CASSPTSGTYNEQFF.

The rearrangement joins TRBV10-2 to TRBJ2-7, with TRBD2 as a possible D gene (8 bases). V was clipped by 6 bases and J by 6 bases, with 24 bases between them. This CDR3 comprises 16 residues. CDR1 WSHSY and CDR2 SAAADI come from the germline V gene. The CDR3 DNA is TGCGCCAGCAGCATCCAGGGGGTGAGCGGGAGAGGCGAGCAGTACTTC. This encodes CASSIQGVSGRGEQYF.

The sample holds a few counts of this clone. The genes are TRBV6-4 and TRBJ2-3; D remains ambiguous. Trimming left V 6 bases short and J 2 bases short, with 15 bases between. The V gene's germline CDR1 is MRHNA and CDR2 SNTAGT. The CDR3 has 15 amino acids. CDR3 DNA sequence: TGTGCCAGCAGCTACGAATCAACTACCACAGATACGCAGTATTTT. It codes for CASSYESTTTDTQYF.

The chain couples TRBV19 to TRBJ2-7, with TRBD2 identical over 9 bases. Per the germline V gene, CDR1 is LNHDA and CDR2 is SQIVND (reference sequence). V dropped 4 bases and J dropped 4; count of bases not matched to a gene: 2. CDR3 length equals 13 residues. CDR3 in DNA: TGTGCCAGTAGTAACGCGGGAGGGTACGAGCAGTACTTC. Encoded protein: CASSNAGGYEQYF.

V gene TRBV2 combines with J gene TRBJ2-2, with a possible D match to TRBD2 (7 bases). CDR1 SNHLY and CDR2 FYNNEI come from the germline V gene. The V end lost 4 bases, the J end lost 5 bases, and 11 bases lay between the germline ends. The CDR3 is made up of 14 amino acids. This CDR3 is CASSGSGTTGELFF. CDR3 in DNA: TGTGCCAGCAGTGGAAGCGGGACAACCGGGGAGCTGTTTTTT. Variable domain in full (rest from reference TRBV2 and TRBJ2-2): EPEVTQTPSHQVTQMGQEVILRCVPISNHLYFYWYRQILGQKVEFLVSFYNNEISEKSEIFDDQFSVERPDGSNFTLKIRSTKLEDSAMYFCASSGSGTTGELFFGEGSRLTVL.

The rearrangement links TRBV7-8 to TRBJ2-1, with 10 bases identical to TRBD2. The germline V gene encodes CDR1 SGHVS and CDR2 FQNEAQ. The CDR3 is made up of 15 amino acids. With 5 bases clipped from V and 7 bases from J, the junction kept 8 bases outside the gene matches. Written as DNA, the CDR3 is TGTGCCAGCAGCCACAGCGGGAGGGCCGTGAATGAGCAGTTCTTC. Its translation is CASSHSGRAVNEQFF.

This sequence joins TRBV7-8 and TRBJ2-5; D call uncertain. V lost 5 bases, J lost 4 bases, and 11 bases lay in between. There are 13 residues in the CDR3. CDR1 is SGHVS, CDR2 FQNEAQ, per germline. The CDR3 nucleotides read TGTGCCAGCAGCCCTAACGAGGCAGAGACCCAGTACTTC. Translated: CASSPNEAETQYF.

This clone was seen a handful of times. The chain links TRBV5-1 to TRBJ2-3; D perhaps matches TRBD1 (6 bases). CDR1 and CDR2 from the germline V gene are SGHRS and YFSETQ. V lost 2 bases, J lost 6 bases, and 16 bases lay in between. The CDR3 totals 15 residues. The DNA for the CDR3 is TGCGCCAGCAGCTTCAGGGGATCGCCCGTCGATACGCAGTATTTT. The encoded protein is CASSFRGSPVDTQYF.

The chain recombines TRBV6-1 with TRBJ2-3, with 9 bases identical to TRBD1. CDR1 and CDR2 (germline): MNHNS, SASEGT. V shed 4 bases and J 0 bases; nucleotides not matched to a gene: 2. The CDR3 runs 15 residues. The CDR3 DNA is TGTGCCAGCAGTGTACAGGGGGCTAGCACAGATACGCAGTATTTT. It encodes CASSVQGASTDTQYF.

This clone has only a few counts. CDR3 coding DNA: TGTGCCAGCAGCTTAAGCCATGAGCAGTTCTTC. It specifies CASSLSHEQFF. V gene TRBV7-9 combines with J gene TRBJ2-1; D gene unclear. Germline V gene data show CDR1 as SEHNR and CDR2 as FQNEAQ (reference sequence). V lost 2 bases and J 8 bases, leaving 4 bases between the germline ends. CDR3 length: 11 amino acids.

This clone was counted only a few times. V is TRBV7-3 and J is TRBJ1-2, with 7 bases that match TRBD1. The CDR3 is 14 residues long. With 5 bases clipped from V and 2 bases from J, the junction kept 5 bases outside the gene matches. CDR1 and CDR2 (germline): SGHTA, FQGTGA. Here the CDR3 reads CASSPSGQNYGYTF. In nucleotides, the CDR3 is TGTGCCAGCAGCCCATCGGGACAGAACTATGGCTACACCTTC.

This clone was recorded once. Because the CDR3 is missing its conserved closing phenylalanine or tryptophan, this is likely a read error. The CDR3 DNA sequence: TGTGCCAGCAAAATTCTGGGGGACAGGTATCAGCCCCAGCATCTT. This encodes CASKILGDRYQPQHL. The chain employs TRBV6-8 and TRBJ1-5; TRBD1 aligns across 8 bases. There are 15 residues in the CDR3. V shed 7 bases and J 5 bases; nucleotides not matched to a gene: 10. The germline gives CDR1 MNHGY, CDR2 SAAAGT.

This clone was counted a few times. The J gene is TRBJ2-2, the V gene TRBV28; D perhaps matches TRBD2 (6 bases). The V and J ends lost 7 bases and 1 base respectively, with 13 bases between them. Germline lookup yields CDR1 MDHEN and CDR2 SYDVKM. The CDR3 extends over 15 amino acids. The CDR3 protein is CASKARRGNTGELFF. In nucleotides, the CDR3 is TGTGCCAGCAAGGCGCGGCGGGGGAACACCGGGGAGCTGTTTTTT.

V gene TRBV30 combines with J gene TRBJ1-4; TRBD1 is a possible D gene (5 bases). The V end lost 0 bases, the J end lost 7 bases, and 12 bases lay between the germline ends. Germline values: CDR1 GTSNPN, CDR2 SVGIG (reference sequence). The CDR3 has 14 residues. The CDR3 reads CAWSVQSGREKLFF. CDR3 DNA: TGTGCCTGGAGTGTACAGTCAGGGCGTGAAAAACTGTTTTTT. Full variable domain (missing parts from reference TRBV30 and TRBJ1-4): SQTIHQWPATLVQPVGSPLSLECTVEGTSNPNLYWYRQAAGRGLQLLFYSVGIGQISSEVPQNLSASRPQDRQFILSSKKLLLSDSGFYLCAWSVQSGREKLFFGSGTQLSVL.